Listed here are 7 T cell receptor beta chains from one sample, sequenced in a study of HIV-infected patients and healthy controls (dated 2014 in TCRdb). Follow-up blood from HIV-infected patients was collected roughly three months, about 14 weeks, after antiretroviral therapy began. Whole blood was used without cell fractionation, so all unsorted peripheral T cells were reflected in the repertoire. Library generation was performed with 5' RACE. Sequencing relied on an Illumina MiSeq. About 470 ng RNA was reverse transcribed with SuperScript III using primers against the alpha and beta constant regions. Separate alpha and beta chain libraries were generated by chain-specific third strand synthesis with multiplexing indices. The public reads were reprocessed in TCRdb via fastp at Q25 and MiXCR, keeping in-frame beta chains. Entries are consolidated by CDR3 protein sequence, retaining the most common genes and DNA. Within this sample are some 7,400 distinct CDR3 sequences, with 6% to 8% of them counted one time only. The top ten clones comprise around 20% of the sample.

The sequencing here drew on blood, taken during antiretroviral therapy. The receptor set was obtained from an adult with HIV infection.

This clonotype is categorized as medium-sized. Since the library was made to target alpha chains, this beta chain is a stray read and its abundance is not meaningful. V usage is TRBV5-4 and J usage is TRBJ2-7; perhaps TRBD1 as D (6 bases). Germline V gives CDR1 SGHNT, CDR2 YYREEE (reference sequence). The V and J ends lost 1 base and 4 bases respectively, with 12 bases between them. The CDR3 length is 14 residues. The chain's CDR3 is CASSLNGRGYEQYF. CDR3 nucleotides: TGTGCCAGCAGCTTGAATGGCAGGGGATACGAGCAGTACTTC.

This clonotype is medium-sized within its sample. This beta chain is a stray read from a library made for alpha chains; its abundance is not meaningful. This sequence joins TRBV6-5 and TRBJ2-1, with 9 bases aligning to TRBD2. J gave up 7 bases and V 0 bases, and 4 bases lay outside the gene matches. CDR1 and CDR2 from the germline V gene are MNHEY and SVGAGI. CDR3 length equals 15 residues. The CDR3 DNA follows: TGTGCCAGCAGTTACTCGTACCTAGCGGGAAATGAGCAGTTCTTC. Translated: CASSYSYLAGNEQFF.

In this sample, this clonotype turned up many times. This beta chain lies outside the target of a library built for alpha chains; its clone size means little. V gene TRBV10-3 combines with J gene TRBJ2-2; no firm D call. Germline V gene sequence: CDR1 ENHRY, CDR2 SYGVKD. This CDR3 region has 12 residues. V was clipped by 4 bases and J by 5 bases, with 5 bases between them. CDR3 protein: CAISGGTGELFF. For the CDR3, the DNA is TGTGCCATCAGTGGGGGTACCGGGGAGCTGTTTTTT.

This clonotype occurred many times. For a library built for alpha chains, this beta chain is a stray read; little rests on its size. The chain carries TRBV4-1 and TRBJ2-3; D is unresolved. V lost 4 bases, J lost 1 base, and 9 bases lay in between. Per germline, CDR1 MGHRA and CDR2 YSYEKL. This CDR3 is built from 14 residues. CDR3 region: CASSLQTRTDTQYF. In nucleotides, the CDR3 is TGCGCCAGCAGCCTTCAAACCCGCACAGATACGCAGTATTTT.

This clonotype was picked up many times. The library was prepared for alpha chains; this beta chain is a stray read, so its frequency means little. The chain recombines TRBV5-4 with TRBJ2-3; D uncertain. V was trimmed by 0 bases and J by 1 base, leaving 15 bases between them. CDR3 size: 17 residues. From germline, CDR1 is SGHNT and CDR2 YYREEE (reference sequence). DNA for the CDR3: TGTGCCAGCAGCTTGGGGTCTGGTCCTAGAGGCACAGATACGCAGTATTTT. Amino acid sequence: CASSLGSGPRGTDTQYF.

In this sample, this clonotype turned up many times. A library prepared for alpha chains yielded this beta chain as an off-target read; its size is of little meaning. The chain carries TRBV6-5 and TRBJ2-3; the D gene could be TRBD1 or TRBD2 (6 bases each). This CDR3 has 15 residues. V shed 4 bases and J shed 4 bases, with 15 bases lying between them. The germline V gene has CDR1 MNHEY and CDR2 SVGAGI. DNA for the CDR3: TGTGCCAGCAGTTCCGGGGGCGACGGATCAGATACGCAGTATTTT. Translation: CASSSGGDGSDTQYF.

This clonotype is labeled medium-sized. As an off-target read in a library built for alpha chains, this beta chain has a frequency of little significance. The chain uses TRBV7-2 and TRBJ2-7, with D perhaps given as TRBD1 or TRBD2 (6 bases each). The germline V and J ends were trimmed by 1 base and 1 base, with 14 bases remaining between them. This CDR3 has 16 amino acids. Germline assignment: CDR1 SGHTA and CDR2 FQGNSA. The CDR3 nucleotides are TGTGCCAGCAGCTTAGACCCGGGGGCGCCTTCCTACGAGCAGTACTTC. This encodes CASSLDPGAPSYEQYF.